One and the same sample provided the 17 T cell receptor beta chains below, sequenced in a study of PD-1 blockade in classical Hodgkin lymphoma. Brentuximab vedotin exposure varied, and every patient relapsed after autologous stem cell transplantation. This table comes from immunoSEQ multiplex PCR, and its TCRdb copy is limited to in-frame clones, with some not included. The table records about 9,900 clones, about 90% of them present only once. Sequences were derived from peripheral blood mononuclear cells (PBMCs), sampled at baseline. The source of these receptors is a human donor with classical Hodgkin lymphoma.

V gene TRBV10-2 combines with J gene TRBJ2-2; D is ambiguous. V was pared by 5 bases and J by 6 bases, with 13 bases between. Germline V CDR1 and CDR2: WSHSY, SAAADI. This CDR3 spans 14 amino acids. This chain's CDR3 is CASSPSSAAGELFF. Written as DNA, the CDR3 is TGCGCCAGCAGTCCTTCCAGTGCCGCCGGGGAGCTGTTTTTT.

This clone was observed once. This chain connects TRBV5-1 to TRBJ1-1, with D perhaps matching TRBD1 (6 bases). CDR3 length: 14 residues. Trimming left V 5 bases short and J 1 base short, with 12 bases between. The germline V gene encodes CDR1 SGHRS and CDR2 YFSETQ. For the CDR3, the DNA is TGCGCCAGCAGACTGGGACAAAAGAACACTGAAGCTTTCTTT. This encodes CASRLGQKNTEAFF.

The chain employs TRBV5-4 and TRBJ2-2; D is undetermined. Deletions cut 0 bases from V and 3 bases from J, with 9 bases between. CDR1 SGHNT and CDR2 YYREEE come from the germline V gene (reference sequence). The CDR3 is made up of 15 amino acids. The CDR3 DNA sequence: TGTGCCAGCAGCTTGGCCGGAAGCCACACCGGGGAGCTGTTTTTT. This translates into CASSLAGSHTGELFF. The complete variable domain, with remaining parts taken from reference TRBV5-4 and TRBJ2-2, reads ETGVTQSPTHLIKTRGQQVTLRCSSQSGHNTVSWYQQALGQGPQFIFQYYREEENGRGNFPPRFSGLQFPNYSSELNVNALELDDSALYLCASSLAGSHTGELFFGEGSRLTVL.

The chain is built from TRBV9 and TRBJ2-1, with TRBD1 matching over 7 bases. The CDR3 runs to 15 residues. The V and J ends lost 5 bases and 6 bases, in that order; junction bases with no gene match: 11. CDR1 and CDR2 (germline): SGDLS, YYNGEE. The CDR3 protein is CASSAGGGQINEQFF. The CDR3 nucleotides read TGTGCCAGCAGTGCGGGTGGGGGACAGATCAATGAGCAGTTCTTC.

The rearrangement joins TRBV28 to TRBJ1-5, with 9 bases lining up with TRBD1. CDR3 size: 16 residues. V gave up 6 bases and J gave up 3 bases; unmatched junction bases: 9. CDR1 is MDHEN and CDR2 is SYDVKM in the germline V gene. CDR3 bases: TGTGCCAGCAGACAACGGGGGACAGGGTTCAATCAGCCCCAGCATTTT. Its protein is CASRQRGTGFNQPQHF. Filled out from reference TRBV28 and TRBJ1-5, the complete variable domain reads DVKVTQSSRYLVKRTGEKVFLECVQDMDHENMFWYRQDPGLGLRLIYFSYDVKMKEKGDIPEGYSVSREKKERFSLILESASTNQTSMYLCASRQRGTGFNQPQHFGDGTRLSIL.

The rearrangement joins TRBV7-9 to TRBJ2-1, with D possibly matching TRBD1 (5 bases). Looked up from germline, CDR1 is SEHNR and CDR2 is FQNEAQ (reference sequence). The CDR3 spans 15 residues. V lost 5 bases and J 0 bases, leaving 11 bases between the germline ends. For the CDR3, the DNA is TGTGCCAGCAGCCGACAGTATGACTCCTACAATGAGCAGTTCTTC. Protein product: CASSRQYDSYNEQFF. The entire variable domain, with the rest obtained from reference TRBV7-9 and TRBJ2-1, is as follows: DTGVSQNPRHKITKRGQNVTFRCDPISEHNRLYWYRQTLGQGPEFLTYFQNEAQLEKSRLLSDRFSAERPKGSFSTLEIQRTEQGDSAMYLCASSRQYDSYNEQFFGPGTRLTVL.

The V gene is TRBV5-1, the J gene TRBJ2-6; D might be TRBD1 (6 bases). V shed 4 bases and J shed 1 base, with 9 bases lying between them. The CDR3 runs 15 residues. CDR1 SGHRS and CDR2 YFSETQ come from the germline V gene. The DNA of the CDR3 is TGCGCCAGCAGCCCACAGGGATCTGGGGCCAACGTCCTGACTTTC. Its translation: CASSPQGSGANVLTF.

The CDR3 DNA is TGTGCCAGCAGTTTTCGAGGGGCGTACGTTTACAATGAGCAGTTCTTC. Translated: CASSFRGAYVYNEQFF. V and J are TRBV28 and TRBJ2-1; D possibly matches TRBD1 or TRBD2 (5 bases each). The V gene lost 3 bases and the J gene lost 4 bases, with 16 bases spanning the gap. Germline V CDR1 and CDR2: MDHEN, SYDVKM. There are 16 residues in the CDR3.

This clone was seen a few times. The chain recombines TRBV6-6 with TRBJ2-7, with 7 bases fitting TRBD2. The germline CDR1 and CDR2 sequences are MNHNY and SVGAGI (reference sequence). The CDR3 runs 12 residues. J gave up 3 bases and V 8 bases, and 4 bases lay outside the gene matches. The CDR3 region is CASGGEIYEQYF. In nucleotides, the CDR3 is TGTGCCAGCGGGGGGGAAATCTACGAGCAGTACTTC.

The chain recombines TRBV5-1 with TRBJ1-3; TRBD1 aligns across 7 bases. This CDR3 has 13 amino acids. V gave up 4 bases and J gave up 4 bases; unmatched junction bases: 2. Germline V CDR1 and CDR2: SGHRS, YFSETQ. DNA of the CDR3: TGCGCCAGCAGCGTGGGACAGGGAAACACCATATATTTT. It is translated as CASSVGQGNTIYF.

J is TRBJ2-1 and V is TRBV2; 8 nucleotides align to TRBD2. With 9 bases clipped from V and 0 bases from J, the junction kept 1 base outside the gene matches. This CDR3 region has 13 residues. Germline V gene lookup returns CDR1 SNHLY and CDR2 FYNNEI. Here the CDR3 DNA reads TGTGCCAGGAGCGGGAGCTCCTACAATGAGCAGTTCTTC. Translating gives CARSGSSYNEQFF.

This chain joins TRBV10-2 and TRBJ2-7, with D possibly matching TRBD1 (7 bases). V shed 3 bases and J shed 1 base, with 10 bases lying between them. CDR1 and CDR2 (germline): WSHSY, SAAADI. The CDR3 covers 14 residues. This CDR3 reads CASSDRGASYEQYF. CDR3 sequence (DNA): TGCGCCAGCAGTGACAGGGGGGCTTCCTACGAGCAGTACTTC.

The chain combines TRBV29-1 with TRBJ2-7; D is undetermined. Germline V gene data show CDR1 as SQVTM and CDR2 as ANQGSEA. This CDR3 contains 11 residues. Trimming cost V 3 bases and J 3 bases, with 6 bases left between them. CDR3 DNA sequence: TGCAGCGTTGAGGGAAACTACGAGCAGTACTTC. This sequence encodes CSVEGNYEQYF.

This sequence joins TRBV21-1 and TRBJ2-2; the D call of TRBD1 is as the table states it, not checked on the DNA. TRBV21-1 is marked as a pseudogene. The CDR3 loop spans 16 amino acids. The CDR3 nucleotides are TGTGCCAGCAGCAATGATGGGCAGGGTGGCACCGGGGAGCTGTTTTTT. This translates into CASSNDGQGGTGELFF.

The chain has TRBV18 and TRBJ1-2; D gene uncertain. The CDR3 covers 15 residues. With 3 bases removed from V and 0 bases from J, the gap between germline ends came to 11 bases. Germline V gene data show CDR1 as KGHSH and CDR2 as LQKENI. CDR3: CASSPENRPNYGYTF. Here the CDR3 DNA reads TGTGCCAGCTCACCGGAGAACAGACCTAACTATGGCTACACCTTC. The whole variable domain, filled in from reference TRBV18 and TRBJ1-2, reads NAGVMQNPRHLVRRRGQEARLRCSPMKGHSHVYWYRQLPEEGLKFMVYLQKENIIDESGMPKERFSAEFPKEGPSILRIQQVVRGDSAAYFCASSPENRPNYGYTFGSGTRLTVV.

This chain joins TRBV6-5 and TRBJ2-7; tentatively, D is TRBD2 (6 bases). The V end was cut by 6 bases, the J end by 2 bases, with 14 bases between. The CDR3 is 14 amino acids. CDR1 is MNHEY and CDR2 is SVGAGI in the germline V gene. CDR3 DNA sequence: TGTGCCAGCAGATACGCGGGACGTACCTACGAGCAGTACTTC. It encodes CASRYAGRTYEQYF.

This clone was observed once. The chain employs TRBV1 and TRBJ2-1; the table's D call of TRBD2 was not tested on the DNA. TRBV1 has pseudogene status. The CDR3 runs to 20 residues. In DNA, the CDR3 is TGCACCAGCAGCCTAACACCGGGACTAGCGGGACCCACGAGGTTTCATGAGCAGTTCTTC. Translation gives CTSSLTPGLAGPTRFHEQFF.